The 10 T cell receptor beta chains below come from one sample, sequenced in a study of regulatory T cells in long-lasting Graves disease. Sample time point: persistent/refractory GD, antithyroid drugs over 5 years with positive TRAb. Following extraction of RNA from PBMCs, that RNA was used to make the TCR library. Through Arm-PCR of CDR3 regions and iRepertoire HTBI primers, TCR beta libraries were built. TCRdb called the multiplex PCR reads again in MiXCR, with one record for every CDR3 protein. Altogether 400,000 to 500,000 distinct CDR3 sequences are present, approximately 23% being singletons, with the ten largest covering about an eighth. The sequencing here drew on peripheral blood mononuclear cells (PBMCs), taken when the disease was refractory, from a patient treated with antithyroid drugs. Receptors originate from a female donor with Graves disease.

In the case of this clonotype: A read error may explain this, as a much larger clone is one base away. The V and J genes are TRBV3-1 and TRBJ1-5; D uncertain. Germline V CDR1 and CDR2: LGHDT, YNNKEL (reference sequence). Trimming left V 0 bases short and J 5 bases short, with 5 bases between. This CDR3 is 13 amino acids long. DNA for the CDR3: TGTGCCAGCAGCCAAGAGTGGGATCAGCCCCAGCATTTT. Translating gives CASSQEWDQPQHF. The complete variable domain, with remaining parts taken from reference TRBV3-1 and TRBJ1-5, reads DTAVSQTPKYLVTQMGNDKSIKCEQNLGHDTMYWYKQDSKKFLKIMFSYNNKELIINETVPNRFSPKSPDKAHLNLHINSLELGDSAVYFCASSQEWDQPQHFGDGTRLSIL.

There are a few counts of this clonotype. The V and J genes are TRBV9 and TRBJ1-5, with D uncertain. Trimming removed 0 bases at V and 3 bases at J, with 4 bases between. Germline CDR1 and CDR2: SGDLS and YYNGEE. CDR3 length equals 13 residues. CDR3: CASSVGPNQPQHF. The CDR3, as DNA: TGTGCCAGCAGCGTAGGTCCCAATCAGCCCCAGCATTTT.

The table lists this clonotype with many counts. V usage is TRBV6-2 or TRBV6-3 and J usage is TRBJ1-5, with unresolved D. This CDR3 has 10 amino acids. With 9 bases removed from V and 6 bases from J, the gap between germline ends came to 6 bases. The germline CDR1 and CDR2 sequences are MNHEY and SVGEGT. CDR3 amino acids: CARGCQPQHF. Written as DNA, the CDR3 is TGTGCCAGGGGGTGTCAGCCCCAGCATTTT.

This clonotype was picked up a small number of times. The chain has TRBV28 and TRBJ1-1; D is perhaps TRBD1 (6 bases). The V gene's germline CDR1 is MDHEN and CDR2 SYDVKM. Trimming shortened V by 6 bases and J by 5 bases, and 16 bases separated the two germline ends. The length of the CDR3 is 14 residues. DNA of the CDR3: TGTGCCAGCAGGCAAACAGGGAGCGGGACTGAAGCTTTCTTT. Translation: CASRQTGSGTEAFF.

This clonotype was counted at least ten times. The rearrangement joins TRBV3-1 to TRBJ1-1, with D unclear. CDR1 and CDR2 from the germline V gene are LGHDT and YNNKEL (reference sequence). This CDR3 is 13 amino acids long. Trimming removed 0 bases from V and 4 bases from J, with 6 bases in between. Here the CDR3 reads CASSQEWGTEAFF. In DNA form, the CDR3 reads TGTGCCAGCAGCCAAGAATGGGGCACTGAAGCTTTCTTT.

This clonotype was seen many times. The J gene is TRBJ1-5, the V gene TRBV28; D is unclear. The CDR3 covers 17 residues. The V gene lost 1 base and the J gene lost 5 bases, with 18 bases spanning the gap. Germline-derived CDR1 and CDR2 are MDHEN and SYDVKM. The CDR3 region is CASSLSTLRVLDQPQHF. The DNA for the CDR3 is TGTGCCAGCAGTTTATCAACACTTCGGGTCCTTGATCAGCCCCAGCATTTT.

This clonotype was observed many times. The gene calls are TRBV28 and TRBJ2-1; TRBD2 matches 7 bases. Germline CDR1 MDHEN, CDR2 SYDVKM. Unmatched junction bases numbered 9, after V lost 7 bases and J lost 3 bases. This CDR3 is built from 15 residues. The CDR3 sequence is CASNDPSGIYNEQFF. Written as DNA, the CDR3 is TGTGCCAGCAATGATCCTAGCGGAATCTACAATGAGCAGTTCTTC. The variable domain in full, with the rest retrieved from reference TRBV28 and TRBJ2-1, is DVKVTQSSRYLVKRTGEKVFLECVQDMDHENMFWYRQDPGLGLRLIYFSYDVKMKEKGDIPEGYSVSREKKERFSLILESASTNQTSMYLCASNDPSGIYNEQFFGPGTRLTVL.

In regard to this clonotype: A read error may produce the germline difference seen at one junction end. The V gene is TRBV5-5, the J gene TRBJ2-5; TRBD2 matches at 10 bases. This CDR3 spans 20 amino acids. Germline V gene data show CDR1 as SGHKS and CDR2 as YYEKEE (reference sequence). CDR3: CASSLFRGPKREGPWETQYF. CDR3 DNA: TGCGCCAGCAGCTTGTTCCGGGGCCCAAAGCGGGAGGGCCCTTGGGAGACCCAGTACTTC.

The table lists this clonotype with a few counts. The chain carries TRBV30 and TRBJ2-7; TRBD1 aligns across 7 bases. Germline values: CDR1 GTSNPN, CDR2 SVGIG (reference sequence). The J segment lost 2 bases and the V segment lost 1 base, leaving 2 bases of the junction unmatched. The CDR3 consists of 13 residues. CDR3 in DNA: TGTGCCTGGAGTGGAGACAGGGCCTACGAGCAGTACTTC. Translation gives CAWSGDRAYEQYF.

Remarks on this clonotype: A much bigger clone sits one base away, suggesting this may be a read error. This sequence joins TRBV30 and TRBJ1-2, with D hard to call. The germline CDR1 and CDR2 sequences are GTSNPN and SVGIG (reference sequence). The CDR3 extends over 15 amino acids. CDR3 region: CAWGVRRTGGYGYTF. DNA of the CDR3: TGTGCCTGGGGTGTACGACGTACCGGCGGCTATGGCTACACCTTC.